This T cell receptor beta chain was sequenced for a study of T cells expressing NK-cell markers. On the study more broadly: All TCR beta repertoires analysed originated from sorted CD3+CD56+NKG2C+, CD3+CD56+NKG2C- and CD3+CD56-NKG2C+ T cells. Findings and caveats of the study: In a group of several donors, dominant NKG2C+ clonotypes represented about 1.0-8% of CD8+ T cells. Clarity on HCMV specificity was lacking for the expanded NKG2C+ T cell clones.

As for this clonotype: Its antigen is not known.

Reprocessing the 5' RACE reads, TCRdb reports a single entry for every CDR3 protein and omits DNA. The sample has about 390,000 distinct CDR3 sequences; the top ten hold around 11%. The receptor was isolated from a woman aged 45-59 years in good health. Sequences were obtained from blood T cells: a sorted CD56 or NKG2C T cell subset, CD4+ or CD8+ T cells, or bulk PBMC T cells (not recorded which).

CDR3 amino acids: CASSQEGQGVGELFF. This chain joins TRBV3-1 and TRBJ2-2; the D call of TRBD1 rests on TCRdb alone, since no DNA is present to check it. Germline V gene data show CDR1 as LGHDT and CDR2 as YNNKEL (reference sequence). The CDR3 contains 15 residues.